Presented here are 26 T cell receptor beta chains from one specimen sequenced in a study of blood T cell repertoires in COVID-19. Sequencing used immunoSEQ multiplex PCR; TCRdb keeps in-frame clones, though not all of them. The sample yields almost 300,000 clones, around nine tenths seen once. Sequencing was done on a sample of peripheral blood. These receptors all come from a woman aged 25 to 45 with COVID-19, enrolled during active disease.

V usage is TRBV6-5 and J usage is TRBJ2-7, with a weak D call TRBD2 (6 bases). V was clipped by 1 base and J by 2 bases, with 9 bases between them. CDR1 and CDR2 from the germline V gene are MNHEY and SVGAGI. The CDR3 has 14 residues. CDR3 bases: TGTGCCAGCAGTTACTACGCGGGACCCTACGAGCAGTACTTC. This gives the protein CASSYYAGPYEQYF.

This rearrangement joins TRBV28 to TRBJ1-5; 8 nucleotides line up with TRBD1. V dropped 4 bases and J dropped 4; count of bases not matched to a gene: 6. CDR3 length: 15 amino acids. Germline loops: CDR1 MDHEN, CDR2 SYDVKM. The CDR3: CASSSRTGTNQPQHF. The CDR3, as DNA: TGTGCCAGCAGTTCCCGGACAGGGACTAATCAGCCCCAGCATTTT.

This clone was detected once. The same CDR3 arises from other DNA sequences in this sample as well. V and J are TRBV5-1 and TRBJ2-7; TRBD2 is a possible D gene (5 bases). Germline lookup yields CDR1 SGHRS and CDR2 YFSETQ. V was clipped by 0 bases and J by 2 bases, with 9 bases between them. CDR3 length equals 14 residues. Here the CDR3 DNA reads TGCGCCAGCAGCTTGGGAACCGGGACCTACGAGCAGTACTTC. Protein: CASSLGTGTYEQYF.

The rearrangement joins TRBV18 to TRBJ1-1; D remains unclear. There are 13 residues in the CDR3. Germline CDR1 is KGHSH and CDR2 is LQKENI. V was pared by 3 bases and J by 0 bases, with 5 bases between. Here the CDR3 DNA reads TGTGCCAGCTCACCTACAATGAACACTGAAGCTTTCTTT. Translated: CASSPTMNTEAFF.

V gene TRBV20-1 combines with J gene TRBJ1-5; D is unresolved. The CDR3 is 15 amino acids. The V end was cut by 3 bases, the J end by 5 bases, with 17 bases between. The V gene's germline CDR1 is DFQATT and CDR2 SNEGSKA (reference sequence). CDR3 coding DNA: TGCAGTGCTAGTAGTCTACAGTGGTACGATCAGCCCCAGCATTTT. This translates into CSASSLQWYDQPQHF.

The chain joins TRBV7-2 to TRBJ2-1; 10 nucleotides match TRBD2. This CDR3 is built from 15 residues. Per the germline V gene, CDR1 is SGHTA and CDR2 is FQGNSA. The junction had 5 bases not matched to a gene; V was cut back by 5 bases and J by 4 bases. CDR3 sequence: CASSRSGGDYNEQFF. The CDR3 nucleotides read TGTGCCAGCAGCCGGAGCGGGGGGGATTACAATGAGCAGTTCTTC. Full variable domain (rest looked up from reference TRBV7-2 and TRBJ2-1): GAGVSQSPSNKVTEKGKDVELRCDPISGHTALYWYRQSLGQGLEFLIYFQGNSAPDKSGLPSDRFSAERTGGSVSTLTIQRTQQEDSAVYLCASSRSGGDYNEQFFGPGTRLTVL.

The chain links TRBV19 to TRBJ1-3; D remains unclear. The germline V gene has CDR1 LNHDA and CDR2 SQIVND (reference sequence). The CDR3 totals 15 residues. V was clipped by 3 bases and J by 0 bases, with 9 bases between them. In DNA, the CDR3 is TGTGCCAGTAGTATTGGGAGCCGCTCTGGAAACACCATATATTTT. It codes for CASSIGSRSGNTIYF.

The chain combines TRBV6-5 with TRBJ1-2, with D possibly TRBD1 on 6 matching bases. Germline V gene sequence: CDR1 MNHEY, CDR2 SVGAGI. With 7 bases removed from V and 4 bases from J, the gap between germline ends came to 16 bases. The CDR3 runs to 14 residues. The CDR3 sequence: CASTQGSGRYGYTF. CDR3 sequence (DNA): TGTGCCAGCACCCAGGGGTCCGGGCGCTATGGCTACACCTTC.

The CDR3 is CASSSSGTGDNEQFF. In DNA, the CDR3 is TGTGCCAGCAGCTCATCCGGGACAGGGGACAATGAGCAGTTCTTC. This chain connects TRBV13 to TRBJ2-1, with TRBD1 identical over 10 bases. Germline-derived CDR1 and CDR2 are PRHDT and FYEKMQ (reference sequence). The CDR3 totals 15 residues. With 4 bases clipped from V and 5 bases from J, the junction kept 5 bases outside the gene matches.

V usage is TRBV12-2 and J usage is TRBJ1-5. TRBV12-2 corresponds to a pseudogene. CDR3 length equals 14 residues. The CDR3 sequence is CASRASGRRQPQHF. DNA of the CDR3: TGTGCAAGTCGCGCCTCAGGGAGGAGACAGCCCCAGCATTTT.

V usage is TRBV6-5 and J usage is TRBJ2-7, with 12 bases lining up with TRBD2. Germline lookup yields CDR1 MNHEY and CDR2 SVGAGI. CDR3 length: 16 amino acids. V was clipped by 0 bases and J by 2 bases; unmatched bases: 2. This chain's CDR3 is CASSYSLAGGTYEQYF. CDR3 bases: TGTGCCAGCAGTTACTCCCTAGCGGGGGGGACCTACGAGCAGTACTTC.

On this clone itself: The sample has other DNA sequences that encode this CDR3 too. J is TRBJ1-1 and V is TRBV6-5; 8 nucleotides align to TRBD1. Germline V CDR1 and CDR2: MNHEY, SVGAGI. The CDR3 totals 14 residues. Trimming cost V 6 bases and J 5 bases; bases outside gene matches: 8. The CDR3 here is CASRTDRGGTEAFF. The CDR3 bases are TGTGCCAGCAGAACCGACAGGGGAGGTACTGAAGCTTTCTTT.

CDR3 DNA sequence: TGTGCCTGGGGGCGGGGGGCTCAAGGGAAAGCTTTCTTT. Protein: CAWGRGAQGKAFF. The chain recombines TRBV30 with TRBJ1-1, with D possibly matching TRBD1 (6 bases). Trimming cost V 5 bases and J 9 bases, with 19 bases left between them. The germline V gene has CDR1 GTSNPN and CDR2 SVGIG (reference sequence). There are 13 residues in the CDR3.

V usage is TRBV5-1 and J usage is TRBJ2-1, with D perhaps TRBD2 (6 bases). Trimming took off 3 bases at V and 6 bases at J, with 7 bases between the two ends. The V gene's germline CDR1 is SGHRS and CDR2 YFSETQ. CDR3 length: 12 amino acids. The CDR3 region has the DNA TGCGCCAGCAGCTGGAGGGGCAATGAGCAGTTCTTC. Protein sequence: CASSWRGNEQFF.

For the CDR3, the DNA is TGTGCCAGCAGCCCCGGGACTAAAGAGACCCAGTACTTC. This encodes CASSPGTKETQYF. This chain joins TRBV5-8 and TRBJ2-5; 7 bases match TRBD2. V was clipped by 4 bases and J by 3 bases; unmatched bases: 3. Germline CDR1 reads SGHTS; CDR2 reads YDEGEE. This CDR3 spans 13 amino acids.

The chain couples TRBV11-2 to TRBJ2-7; TRBD1 agrees at 8 bases. The CDR3 runs 14 residues. The trim removed 6 bases at V and 2 bases at J, leaving 6 bases unmatched. The germline CDR1 and CDR2 sequences are SGHAT and FQNNGV. This CDR3 reads CASRGTGRTYEQYF. The CDR3, as DNA: TGTGCCAGCAGAGGGACAGGACGGACCTACGAGCAGTACTTC.

In the case of this clone: Other nucleotide sequences from this sample produce the same CDR3. The chain uses TRBV29-1 and TRBJ2-3; 11 bases align to TRBD2. Germline-derived CDR1 and CDR2 are SQVTM and ANQGSEA. Trimming removed 5 bases from V and 4 bases from J; junction bases left unmatched: 2. The CDR3 totals 13 residues. The CDR3 loop reads CSVLAGGADTQYF. DNA for the CDR3: TGCAGCGTTCTAGCGGGGGGCGCAGATACGCAGTATTTT.

V and J are TRBV7-9 and TRBJ1-3; D gene ambiguous. Germline assignment: CDR1 SEHNR and CDR2 FQNEAQ (reference sequence). CDR3 length equals 12 residues. The V gene lost 3 bases and the J gene lost 4 bases, with 4 bases spanning the gap. CDR3 coding DNA: TGTGCCAGCAGCTTTGGCGGAAACACCATATATTTT. The encoded protein is CASSFGGNTIYF.

This chain connects TRBV5-1 to TRBJ2-7, with 8 bases fitting TRBD1. Germline-derived CDR1 and CDR2 are SGHRS and YFSETQ. J was trimmed by 3 bases and V by 2 bases; bases with no gene match: 4. The CDR3 contains 14 residues. The CDR3 DNA is TGCGCCAGCAGCTTCCGGACAGGGAGCTACGAGCAGTACTTC. Amino acid sequence: CASSFRTGSYEQYF. Full variable domain (outside the CDR3, taken from reference TRBV5-1 and TRBJ2-7): KAGVTQTPRYLIKTRGQQVTLSCSPISGHRSVSWYQQTPGQGLQFLFEYFSETQRNKGNFPGRFSGRQFSNSRSEMNVSTLELGDSALYLCASSFRTGSYEQYFGPGTRLTVT.

A remark on this clone: The sample contains more than one DNA sequence encoding this CDR3. The rearrangement uses TRBV7-9 and TRBJ2-7; D possibly corresponds to TRBD2 (6 bases). Trimming removed 1 base at V and 2 bases at J, with 9 bases between. The CDR3 is 14 residues long. Germline CDR1 is SEHNR and CDR2 is FQNEAQ (reference sequence). CDR3 in DNA: TGTGCCAGCAGCTTAGGGCGGGGTGCCTACGAGCAGTACTTC. This sequence encodes CASSLGRGAYEQYF.

This chain uses TRBV5-4 with TRBJ2-2; 10 bases map to TRBD2. With V trimmed by 0 bases and J by 5 bases, 7 bases remained unmatched. The CDR3 has 17 amino acids. Per germline, CDR1 SGHNT and CDR2 YYREEE (reference sequence). This chain's CDR3 is CASSLVRLAGDTGELFF. The DNA for the CDR3 is TGTGCCAGCAGCTTGGTTCGGCTAGCGGGGGATACCGGGGAGCTGTTTTTT.

V and J are TRBV6-1 and TRBJ1-1; a weak D match, TRBD1 (5 bases). CDR1 and CDR2 (germline): MNHNS, SASEGT. The CDR3 is 14 amino acids. V was clipped by 3 bases and J by 4 bases, with 12 bases between them. The CDR3 reads CASSEHLGGTEAFF. DNA of the CDR3: TGTGCCAGCAGTGAGCACCTGGGGGGCACTGAAGCTTTCTTT.

In the case of this clone: Other DNA sequences in this sample translate to the same CDR3. The chain employs TRBV19 and TRBJ1-2, with a weak D call TRBD1 (6 bases). CDR3 length equals 16 residues. Trimming stripped 0 bases from V and 1 base from J, with 12 bases between. Germline V gene sequence: CDR1 LNHDA, CDR2 SQIVND (reference sequence). The CDR3 here is CASSIDLETGNYGYTF. The CDR3 bases are TGTGCCAGTAGTATAGATCTTGAGACAGGTAACTATGGCTACACCTTC.

The chain recombines TRBV2 with TRBJ1-1; unclear D gene. Deletions cut 3 bases from V and 1 base from J, with 6 bases between. The CDR3 has 13 residues. Germline V gives CDR1 SNHLY, CDR2 FYNNEI. In DNA, the CDR3 is TGTGCCAGCAGTGACGGGTGGAACACTGAAGCTTTCTTT. It specifies CASSDGWNTEAFF.

The gene calls are TRBV6-5 and TRBJ1-4; a weak D match, TRBD1 (6 bases). Germline V lookup: CDR1 MNHEY, CDR2 SVGAGI. The CDR3 consists of 15 residues. Trimming took off 6 bases at V and 1 base at J, with 12 bases between the two ends. For the CDR3, the DNA is TGTGCCAGCAGGGACCAGGGGAGAACTAATGAAAAACTGTTTTTT. It yields the protein CASRDQGRTNEKLFF.

The chain joins TRBV2 to TRBJ2-2; TRBD1 aligns across 10 bases. The germline gives CDR1 SNHLY, CDR2 FYNNEI. The CDR3 is made up of 16 amino acids. J was trimmed by 5 bases and V by 4 bases; bases with no gene match: 7. The CDR3, as DNA: TGTGCCAGCAGTGTATTTGGGACAGGGGAAACCGGGGAGCTGTTTTTT. Residues: CASSVFGTGETGELFF.